The 15 T cell receptor beta chains in this list originate from one sample, sequenced in a study of cytotoxic CD8 clonotypes in ibrutinib-treated CLL. The table came from immunoSEQ multiplex PCR; TCRdb's copy has only in-frame clones and leaves some out. The data show 45,000 to 70,000 clones, over 55% seen once. Sequenced material: PBMCs, taken after 24 months of ibrutinib treatment. The receptor set was obtained from a human donor with chronic lymphocytic leukemia.

The rearrangement joins TRBV6-6 to TRBJ1-2; 7 nucleotides line up with TRBD1. This CDR3 region has 13 residues. CDR1 is MNHNY and CDR2 is SVGAGI in the germline V gene (reference sequence). V dropped 6 bases and J dropped 3; count of bases not matched to a gene: 4. The CDR3 DNA reads as TGTGCCAGCAGCTTCGACAGGGACTATGGCTACACCTTC. Amino acid sequence: CASSFDRDYGYTF.

Only a few counts were recorded for this clone. The chain is built from TRBV28 and TRBJ2-7, with TRBD2 as a possible D gene (5 bases). Germline-derived CDR1 and CDR2 are MDHEN and SYDVKM. The CDR3 covers 15 residues. Trimming shortened V by 3 bases and J by 2 bases, and 14 bases separated the two germline ends. CDR3 amino acids: CASSFRYEGTYEQYF. CDR3 in DNA: TGTGCCAGCAGTTTCAGGTATGAGGGAACCTACGAGCAGTACTTC.

This clone was picked up many times. The chain links TRBV5-1 to TRBJ2-7; D unclear. The V gene's germline CDR1 is SGHRS and CDR2 YFSETQ. The CDR3 length is 13 residues. V lost 2 bases and J lost 7, with 13 bases in between. CDR3 in DNA: TGCGCCAGCAGCTTAAACCTCGGTGGGGAGCAGTACGTC. Protein product: CASSLNLGGEQYV.

The CDR3, as DNA: TGTGCCAGCTCACCAAGCGACAGGGTTGGCAATCAGCCCCAGCATTTT. As protein: CASSPSDRVGNQPQHF. V is TRBV18 and J is TRBJ1-5; TRBD1 matches 7 bases. Trimming removed 2 bases from V and 2 bases from J; junction bases left unmatched: 6. The CDR3 extends over 16 amino acids. Germline assignment: CDR1 KGHSH and CDR2 LQKENI.

This sequence joins TRBV6-6 and TRBJ1-1; D remains unclear. The V end lost 4 bases, the J end lost 3 bases, and 6 bases lay between the germline ends. The CDR3 covers 12 residues. Germline CDR1 and CDR2: MNHNY and SVGAGI (reference sequence). Here the CDR3 reads CASSSRYTEAFF. The CDR3 DNA is TGTGCCAGCAGTTCCCGGTACACTGAAGCTTTCTTT.

This clone appeared a few times. This sequence joins TRBV1 and TRBJ1-5. TRBV1 represents a pseudogene. The CDR3 length is 14 residues. The CDR3, as DNA: TGCACCAGCAGGGAAGGGATAATAGGTCAGCCCCAGCATTTT. It is translated as CTSREGIIGQPQHF.

This clone turned up a few times. The rearrangement uses TRBV15 and TRBJ2-2; 10 nucleotides line up with TRBD1. This CDR3 region has 14 residues. Germline V gene data show CDR1 as LNHNV and CDR2 as YYDKDF (reference sequence). Trimming at V came to 7 bases and at J to 4 bases, leaving 3 bases not matched to a gene. This CDR3 reads CATKGQGGTGELFF. The DNA for the CDR3 is TGTGCCACCAAAGGACAGGGGGGCACCGGGGAGCTGTTTTTT.

This sequence joins TRBV11-2 and TRBJ2-7, with 10 bases that match TRBD1. This CDR3 region has 15 residues. CDR1 is SGHAT and CDR2 is FQNNGV in the germline V gene. The J segment lost 5 bases and the V segment lost 5 bases, leaving 9 bases of the junction unmatched. CDR3 sequence reads: CASSQGQGRTHEQYV. DNA for the CDR3: TGTGCCAGCAGCCAGGGACAGGGGCGTACCCACGAGCAGTACGTC.

This clone was found many times. CDR3 sequence: CASSYSMAGSQYF. Here the CDR3 DNA reads TGTGCCAGCAGTTACTCGATGGCCGGCAGCCAGTACTTC. The chain combines TRBV6-5 with TRBJ2-5; no reliable D call. Germline lookup yields CDR1 MNHEY and CDR2 SVGAGI. The CDR3 has 13 amino acids. Trimming pared 0 bases from V and 10 bases from J, leaving 12 bases between.

This clone was detected ten times or more. V and J are TRBV7-2 and TRBJ1-4; 8 bases are a match to TRBD1. The V gene end was trimmed by 0 bases and the J gene end by 4 bases; junction bases not matched to a gene: 1. The CDR3 spans 15 residues. Per germline, CDR1 SGHTA and CDR2 FQGNSA. This chain's CDR3 is CASSLATGGNEKLFF. For the CDR3, the DNA is TGTGCCAGCAGCTTAGCAACAGGGGGTAATGAAAAACTGTTTTTT.

CDR3 in DNA: TGTGCCAGCAGCTTGGGGAAAAACGAGCAGTACTTC. It codes for CASSLGKNEQYF. This rearrangement joins TRBV11-2 to TRBJ2-7; D call uncertain. The germline V gene encodes CDR1 SGHAT and CDR2 FQNNGV. Trimming stripped 3 bases from V and 5 bases from J, with 8 bases between. The CDR3 totals 12 residues.

This clone occurred once. The V call is TRBV5-1, the J call TRBJ2-3; 11 nucleotides align to TRBD2. The ends lost 2 bases at V and 0 bases at J; junction bases unmatched: 11. This CDR3 comprises 19 residues. CDR1 is SGHRS and CDR2 is YFSETQ in the germline V gene. As DNA, the CDR3 is TGCGCCAGCAGCTTACGGTTTAGCGGGGGGGACTCTAGCACAGATACGCAGTATTTT. It codes for CASSLRFSGGDSSTDTQYF.

The chain links TRBV29-1 to TRBJ2-1; the D gene is possibly TRBD1 (6 bases). The CDR3 consists of 13 residues. CDR1 and CDR2 from the germline V gene are SQVTM and ANQGSEA. V lost 4 bases, J lost 3 bases, and 10 bases lay in between. CDR3 protein: CSVGTANYNEQFF. DNA of the CDR3: TGCAGCGTTGGGACAGCCAACTACAATGAGCAGTTCTTC.

J is TRBJ2-1 and V is TRBV5-4, with D perhaps matching TRBD1 (5 bases). The length of the CDR3 is 16 residues. From germline, CDR1 is SGHNT and CDR2 YYREEE (reference sequence). V was trimmed by 4 bases and J by 9 bases, leaving 23 bases between them. The CDR3 nucleotides are TGTGCCAGCAGCCTGCAGGGAATAGAAACCCAGCCTGAGCAGTTCTTC. Amino acids: CASSLQGIETQPEQFF. Combining the CDR3 with reference TRBV5-4 and TRBJ2-1 gives the whole variable domain ETGVTQSPTHLIKTRGQQVTLRCSSQSGHNTVSWYQQALGQGPQFIFQYYREEENGRGNFPPRFSGLQFPNYSSELNVNALELDDSALYLCASSLQGIETQPEQFFGPGTRLTVL.

The chain recombines TRBV10-3 with TRBJ1-2; D unresolved. There are 12 residues in the CDR3. V was trimmed by 4 bases and J by 3 bases, leaving 6 bases between them. Germline V gene sequence: CDR1 ENHRY, CDR2 SYGVKD. Written as DNA, the CDR3 is TGTGCCATCAGTGGAGATTACTATGGCTACACCTTC. Encoded protein: CAISGDYYGYTF.